This TCR beta chain is drawn from a study of blood T cell repertoires in COVID-19. Whole-study context: Collection of acute and convalescent COVID-19 samples took place in the United States, Italy and Spain. PBMCs, B-cell-depleted T cells, or T cells provided the cDNA or gDNA that made up the material.

V shed 6 bases and J 5 bases; nucleotides not matched to a gene: 9. This CDR3 has 14 residues. Germline V lookup: CDR1 MGHDK, CDR2 SYGVNS. How the authors handled the data: Estimated nucleated cell counts came from reference gene primer amplification. Here immunoSEQ multiplex PCR was the method, and the copy in TCRdb shows in-frame clones only, minus some. From that table come the V and J calls and clone size; the DNA was used to work out D and trimming. The top ten hold more than 4% of the sample, which has roughly 140,000 clones, around 81% seen once. The genes are TRBV25-1 and TRBJ1-2, with 7 nucleotides matching TRBD1. The source material was peripheral blood. This clonotype was obtained from a woman aged 45-65 years with acute or convalescent COVID-19. CDR3: CASSHRGTLYGYTF. The CDR3 region has the DNA TGTGCCAGCAGCCACAGGGGAACGCTATATGGCTACACCTTC.